Each of the 24 T cell receptor beta chains below was sequenced from the same sample in a study of CD8+CD57+ T cells in acquired aplastic anemia. TCR beta VDJ and CDR3 profiles were obtained from a genomic DNA template. TCRdb ran MiXCR on the reads and lists one entry per CDR3 protein. The repertoire consists of some 180,000 distinct CDR3 sequences, with roughly three fifths occurring once and the leading ten covering about two fifths. Only patients with CD8+CD57+ cell expansion on flow cytometry were chosen for sequencing. The material sequenced was sorted CD4+, CD8+, or CD8+CD57+ T cells (not recorded which) from PBMCs. All receptors derive from a human donor with aplastic anemia.

The chain recombines TRBV7-2 with TRBJ1-2, with TRBD1 as a possible D gene (5 bases). V lost 1 base, J lost 4 bases, and 13 bases lay in between. The CDR3 is 15 amino acids. CDR1 SGHTA and CDR2 FQGNSA come from the germline V gene. As DNA, the CDR3 is TGTGCCAGCAGCTTAGTCGGGACTGGAACCTATGGCTACACCTTC. It is translated as CASSLVGTGTYGYTF.

This chain joins TRBV9 and TRBJ2-1, with D perhaps given as TRBD1 or TRBD2 (6 bases each). CDR3 length: 16 amino acids. The V gene lost 4 bases and the J gene lost 5 bases, with 19 bases spanning the gap. Germline V CDR1 and CDR2: SGDLS, YYNGEE. The CDR3 DNA sequence: TGTGCCAGCAGCCCTAGGGGGGTAGGAGGAAACAATGAGCAGTTCTTC. Its protein product is CASSPRGVGGNNEQFF.

At least ten counts were recorded for this clonotype. V gene TRBV4-2 combines with J gene TRBJ1-5; no firm D call. The V gene's germline CDR1 is LGHNA and CDR2 YNFKEQ. The CDR3 contains 14 residues. Deletions cut 2 bases from V and 6 bases from J, with 11 bases between. The CDR3, as DNA: TGTGCCAGCAGCCAACGACAAAAGAGTCAGCCCCAGCATTTT. This sequence encodes CASSQRQKSQPQHF.

The table lists this clonotype with many counts. The rearrangement joins TRBV6-2 or TRBV6-3 to TRBJ1-6; TRBD1 matches 10 bases. J gave up 9 bases and V 7 bases, and 6 bases lay outside the gene matches. The germline gives CDR1 MNHEY, CDR2 SVGEGT. This CDR3 is 14 amino acids long. CDR3 sequence (DNA): TGTGCCAGCATCAGACAGGGGGCGGCTTCACCCCTCCACTTT. Protein product: CASIRQGAASPLHF.

The chain employs TRBV7-2 and TRBJ2-5, with D uncertain. Germline lookup yields CDR1 SGHTA and CDR2 FQGNSA. This CDR3 contains 15 residues. V shed 2 bases and J shed 1 base, with 11 bases lying between them. The CDR3 loop reads CASSLRPGPQETQYF. The CDR3 nucleotides are TGTGCCAGCAGCTTAAGGCCCGGACCCCAAGAGACCCAGTACTTC. The full variable domain, with the rest looked up from reference TRBV7-2 and TRBJ2-5, is GAGVSQSPSNKVTEKGKDVELRCDPISGHTALYWYRQSLGQGLEFLIYFQGNSAPDKSGLPSDRFSAERTGGSVSTLTIQRTQQEDSAVYLCASSLRPGPQETQYFGPGTRLLVL.

This clonotype was seen a handful of times. The V call is TRBV5-1, the J call TRBJ1-6, with no clear D. Germline V CDR1 and CDR2: SGHRS, YFSETQ. The CDR3 length is 14 residues. Trimming shortened V by 4 bases and J by 9 bases, and 14 bases separated the two germline ends. The CDR3 is CASSPTGIGSPLHF. The DNA of the CDR3 is TGCGCCAGCAGCCCAACTGGGATTGGTTCACCCCTCCACTTT.

The V and J genes are TRBV6-5 and TRBJ1-1, with TRBD1 as a possible D gene (5 bases). V was cut by 8 bases and J by 3 bases, with 7 bases left in between. The CDR3 sequence is 11 residues long. Per germline, CDR1 MNHEY and CDR2 SVGAGI. The CDR3: CASGRDTEAFF. In nucleotides, the CDR3 is TGTGCCAGCGGCAGGGACACTGAAGCTTTCTTT.

This clonotype was seen ten or more times. J is TRBJ2-7 and V is TRBV7-3, with TRBD2 as a possible D gene (5 bases). The germline gives CDR1 SGHTA, CDR2 FQGTGA. The ends were cut back, 0 bases at V and 9 bases at J, with 12 bases in the middle. The CDR3 has 13 amino acids. This CDR3 is CASSLTGAAGQYF. The CDR3 DNA follows: TGTGCCAGCAGCTTAACAGGAGCGGCAGGGCAGTACTTC.

The chain joins TRBV24-1 to TRBJ2-7; D not certain. V was clipped by 5 bases and J by 0 bases, with 10 bases between them. The CDR3 extends over 14 amino acids. Germline CDR1 is KGHDR and CDR2 is SFDVKD. In DNA, the CDR3 is TGTGCCACCAGTGGGGGAAGCGACTCCTACGAGCAGTACTTC. Translated, it gives CATSGGSDSYEQYF.

This chain joins TRBV2 and TRBJ2-2; tentative D call: TRBD2 (7 bases). Trimming stripped 8 bases from V and 3 bases from J, with 16 bases between. Germline lookup yields CDR1 SNHLY and CDR2 FYNNEI. This CDR3 has 15 amino acids. In nucleotides, the CDR3 is TGTGCCAGCGGCTTGGGGGGGGGCGACACCGGGGAGCTGTTTTTT. As protein: CASGLGGGDTGELFF.

The chain employs TRBV9 and TRBJ1-2; a weak D match, TRBD1 (6 bases). The length of the CDR3 is 12 residues. Germline CDR1 reads SGDLS; CDR2 reads YYNGEE. V was cut by 5 bases and J by 4 bases, with 9 bases left in between. As DNA, the CDR3 is TGTGCCAGCAGGATGGACAGCTATGGCTACACCTTC. This gives the protein CASRMDSYGYTF.

The chain has TRBV2 and TRBJ1-2, with a possible D match to TRBD1 (6 bases). This CDR3 region has 14 residues. Germline CDR1 SNHLY, CDR2 FYNNEI. Trimming removed 8 bases at V and 6 bases at J, with 19 bases between. In nucleotides, the CDR3 is TGTGCCAGCTACCAATTAGGGACAAAAAATGGCTACACCTTC. Amino acid sequence: CASYQLGTKNGYTF.

This clonotype was recorded at least ten times. The chain recombines TRBV7-3 with TRBJ1-2; D is undetermined. CDR1 is SGHTA and CDR2 is FQGTGA in the germline V gene. This CDR3 region has 14 residues. Deletions cut 2 bases from V and 1 base from J, with 8 bases between. CDR3 in amino acids: CASSLYPDNYGYTF. As DNA, the CDR3 is TGTGCCAGCAGCTTATACCCCGATAACTATGGCTACACCTTC.

The chain uses TRBV7-3 and TRBJ1-1; the match to TRBD1 covers 9 bases. CDR3 length equals 15 residues. J gave up 5 bases and V 5 bases, and 9 bases lay outside the gene matches. The germline V gene has CDR1 SGHTA and CDR2 FQGTGA. DNA for the CDR3: TGTGCCAGCAGCCCCTACCCGGGACAGGGAACTGAAGCTTTCTTT. The encoded protein is CASSPYPGQGTEAFF. Variable domain in full (rest from reference TRBV7-3 and TRBJ1-1): GAGVSQTPSNKVTEKGKYVELRCDPISGHTALYWYRQSLGQGPEFLIYFQGTGAADDSGLPNDRFFAVRPEGSVSTLKIQRTERGDSAVYLCASSPYPGQGTEAFFGQGTRLTVV.

V is TRBV5-1 and J is TRBJ2-7; D perhaps matches TRBD1 (5 bases). Germline CDR1 SGHRS, CDR2 YFSETQ. The CDR3 spans 14 residues. The ends were cut back, 4 bases at V and 3 bases at J, with 14 bases in the middle. In DNA, the CDR3 is TGCGCCAGCAGCGAGACGGACACCCTCTACGAGCAGTACTTC. Encoded protein: CASSETDTLYEQYF.

The chain employs TRBV7-6 and TRBJ1-3; no clear D gene. Trimming stripped 4 bases from V and 0 bases from J, with 10 bases between. The CDR3 is made up of 15 amino acids. Germline assignment: CDR1 SGHVS and CDR2 FNYEAQ. Here the CDR3 DNA reads TGTGCCAGCAGCTCCCTCCCCGGCTCTGGAAACACCATATATTTT. Translation gives CASSSLPGSGNTIYF. The complete variable domain, with remaining parts taken from reference TRBV7-6 and TRBJ1-3, reads GAGVSQSPRYKVTKRGQDVALRCDPISGHVSLYWYRQALGQGPEFLTYFNYEAQQDKSGLPNDRFSAERPEGSISTLTIQRTEQRDSAMYRCASSSLPGSGNTIYFGEGSWLTVV.

Only a few counts were recorded for this clonotype. The V gene is TRBV10-3, the J gene TRBJ2-1; perhaps D is TRBD1 or TRBD2 (6 bases each). The V and J ends lost 3 bases and 7 bases respectively, with 10 bases between them. Per the germline V gene, CDR1 is ENHRY and CDR2 is SYGVKD. The CDR3 consists of 13 residues. CDR3 in amino acids: CAISDGGRNEQFF. CDR3 DNA sequence: TGTGCCATCAGTGACGGGGGCAGGAATGAGCAGTTCTTC.

This clonotype has at least ten counts. V usage is TRBV7-8 and J usage is TRBJ2-2; the D gene is possibly TRBD2 (5 bases). CDR1 is SGHVS and CDR2 is FQNEAQ in the germline V gene. V was pared by 3 bases and J by 1 base, with 12 bases between. The length of the CDR3 is 16 residues. CDR3 residues: CASSFSRARNTGELFF. DNA for the CDR3: TGTGCCAGCAGCTTTTCGCGGGCCCGGAACACCGGGGAGCTGTTTTTT.

The V and J genes are TRBV5-1 and TRBJ2-7; 10 bases map to TRBD2. V trimming: 1 base; J trimming: 4 bases; junction bases outside the gene matches: 5. CDR3 size: 15 residues. From germline, CDR1 is SGHRS and CDR2 YFSETQ. Here the CDR3 reads CASSLWASGSYEQYF. CDR3 DNA sequence: TGCGCCAGCAGCTTGTGGGCTAGCGGGAGTTACGAGCAGTACTTC.

This chain links TRBV12-3 or TRBV12-4 with TRBJ2-5; 7 nucleotides match TRBD1. V lost 6 bases and J lost 5; bases outside the gene matches: 6. The CDR3 covers 13 residues. For the CDR3, the DNA is TGTGCCAGCAGACCCAGACAGGGTGAGACCCAGTACTTC. It encodes CASRPRQGETQYF.

The chain is built from TRBV9 and TRBJ1-4, with 7 bases that match TRBD1. The germline V gene has CDR1 SGDLS and CDR2 YYNGEE. The V and J ends lost 4 bases and 4 bases, in that order; junction bases with no gene match: 10. CDR3 length: 16 residues. The CDR3 DNA sequence: TGTGCCAGCAGCACTCACGGGACAGCCAATAATGAAAAACTGTTTTTT. Translating it yields CASSTHGTANNEKLFF.

In this sample, this clonotype turned up many times. The CDR3 spells CASSSPSGGSGANVLTF. The CDR3 nucleotides are TGTGCCAGCAGTTCTCCTAGCGGGGGGTCTGGGGCCAACGTCCTGACTTTC. The gene calls are TRBV12-3 or TRBV12-4 and TRBJ2-6, with 11 bases lining up with TRBD2. Trimming cost V 4 bases and J 1 base; bases outside gene matches: 3. CDR3 size: 17 residues.

The gene calls are TRBV6-6 and TRBJ1-1; D gene ambiguous. The CDR3 runs 14 residues. Germline V gene lookup returns CDR1 MNHNY and CDR2 SVGAGI (reference sequence). The V and J ends lost 6 bases and 0 bases respectively, with 11 bases between them. The CDR3 protein is CASSRKMLNTEAFF. In DNA form, the CDR3 reads TGTGCCAGCAGCCGAAAGATGTTGAACACTGAAGCTTTCTTT.

CDR3 in amino acids: CSVNGDNYEQYF. The CDR3 DNA reads as TGCAGCGTAAACGGAGATAACTACGAGCAGTACTTC. The genes are TRBV29-1 and TRBJ2-7; D gene uncertain. Germline V gene sequence: CDR1 SQVTM, CDR2 ANQGSEA. Trimming took off 6 bases at V and 3 bases at J, with 12 bases between the two ends. This CDR3 has 12 amino acids.